Following are 7 T cell receptor beta chains from one sample sequenced in a study of shared T cell receptors in the human thymus. Sequencing used immunoSEQ multiplex PCR; TCRdb keeps in-frame clones, though not all of them. The table lists hundreds of thousands of clones, roughly 86% of them singletons. These same data were also listed under a study on human thymus T cells.

Sequences were obtained from thymocytes. All receptors come from a boy younger than two with a congenital heart defect.

The gene calls are TRBV28 and TRBJ2-5, with 10 nucleotides matching TRBD2. V was clipped by 7 bases and J by 2 bases; unmatched bases: 16. Germline CDR1 reads MDHEN; CDR2 reads SYDVKM. This CDR3 is 18 amino acids long. The DNA of the CDR3 is TGTGCCAGCATTCCACAATCGGGACTAGCGCGTACTCAAGAGACCCAGTACTTC. It specifies CASIPQSGLARTQETQYF.

The chain is built from TRBV4-1 and TRBJ2-2, with D perhaps TRBD1 (6 bases). This CDR3 is 15 amino acids long. The germline V gene has CDR1 MGHRA and CDR2 YSYEKL. Trimming took off 4 bases at V and 4 bases at J, with 13 bases between the two ends. DNA for the CDR3: TGCGCCAGCAGCCCCGTAAGAGGGGGCACCGGGGAGCTGTTTTTT. Amino acids: CASSPVRGGTGELFF.

This chain uses TRBV9 with TRBJ2-1; 7 positions agree with TRBD2. The CDR3 has 17 residues. The V segment lost 0 bases and the J segment 6 bases; nucleotides outside the gene matches: 12. The germline CDR1 and CDR2 sequences are SGDLS and YYNGEE. The CDR3 loop reads CASSVVGLADTFNEQFF. The CDR3 DNA follows: TGTGCCAGCAGCGTAGTTGGGCTAGCGGATACGTTCAATGAGCAGTTCTTC.

V and J are TRBV10-1 and TRBJ1-1; no firm D call. CDR1 WNHNN and CDR2 SYGVQD come from the germline V gene (reference sequence). The V gene lost 3 bases and the J gene lost 6 bases, with 14 bases spanning the gap. The CDR3 covers 14 residues. DNA of the CDR3: TGCGCCAGCAGTGATGCGTGGACGGGATCTGAAGCTTTCTTT. Translating gives CASSDAWTGSEAFF.

Concerning this clone: Other DNA sequences in the sample encode the same CDR3. This chain connects TRBV2 to TRBJ1-5; unclear D gene. The CDR3 is made up of 22 amino acids. Germline CDR1 SNHLY, CDR2 FYNNEI. The ends were cut back, 3 bases at V and 5 bases at J, with 35 bases in the middle. CDR3 nucleotide sequence: TGTGCCAGCAGTGAGGTCTTTCCGCCCCGGGAAAAGGAGGGCGTCTTGTATCAGCCCCAGCATTTT. Protein product: CASSEVFPPREKEGVLYQPQHF. The full variable domain, rest sourced from reference TRBV2 and TRBJ1-5, is EPEVTQTPSHQVTQMGQEVILRCVPISNHLYFYWYRQILGQKVEFLVSFYNNEISEKSEIFDDQFSVERPDGSNFTLKIRSTKLEDSAMYFCASSEVFPPREKEGVLYQPQHFGDGTRLSIL.

The gene calls are TRBV27 and TRBJ2-7, with TRBD2 matching 7 bases. The ends lost 6 bases at V and 0 bases at J; junction bases unmatched: 8. Germline CDR1 reads MNHEY; CDR2 reads SMNVEV (reference sequence). The CDR3 contains 15 residues. In nucleotides, the CDR3 is TGTGCCAGCAGGGGCGGGAGTACCGTCTCCTACGAGCAGTACTTC. Its translation is CASRGGSTVSYEQYF.

The CDR3 DNA reads as TGTGCCAGCAGTGAGACAGGGGGCCGTGGCTACACCTTC. The encoded protein is CASSETGGRGYTF. The chain couples TRBV6-4 to TRBJ1-2; 10 positions match TRBD1. V gave up 3 bases and J gave up 7 bases; unmatched junction bases: 2. The germline gives CDR1 MRHNA, CDR2 SNTAGT. The length of the CDR3 is 13 residues.